This record covers a single T cell receptor (beta chain). These data belong to a study of blood T cell repertoires in COVID-19. Study-level information: Spain, Italy and the United States supplied samples that represented acute and convalescent COVID-19. The cDNA or gDNA used as material had been derived from T cells, B-cell-depleted T cells, or PBMCs.

Original processing notes: Amplification with reference gene primers provided the estimates of nucleated cell counts. Clones were sequenced by immunoSEQ multiplex PCR, and TCRdb holds only the in-frame ones, with some missing. From that table come the V and J calls and clone size; the DNA was used to work out D and trimming. The sample carries about 310,000 clones, roughly 91% recorded once. This CDR3 region has 15 residues. The V segment lost 3 bases and the J segment 2 bases; nucleotides outside the gene matches: 6. Per germline, CDR1 MNHNS and CDR2 SASEGT. The material sequenced was peripheral blood. The TCR comes from a man between 45 and 60 years old with active or convalescent COVID-19. This chain links TRBV6-1 with TRBJ1-2; 7 nucleotides match TRBD1. The CDR3 here is CASSETRTGNYGYTF. The DNA of the CDR3 is TGTGCCAGCAGTGAGACCCGGACAGGAAACTATGGCTACACCTTC.